This T cell receptor beta chain was found in a study of OX40 agonist ivuxolimab in advanced cancers. Across the study: Ivuxolimab, which patients received intravenously every 2 weeks, was dosed at 0.01 to 10 mg/kg. The mean age was around 56 years, ranging from 23 to 79, with 80% to 85% of participants male.

Germline loops: CDR1 SGHVS, CDR2 FQNEAQ. The length of the CDR3 is 16 residues. With V trimmed by 6 bases and J by 7 bases, 12 bases remained unmatched. Repertoires were generated with immunoSEQ multiplex PCR, while TCRdb's copy carries only in-frame clones and drops some. The sample lists around 55,000 clones, 77% seen once, with around 5.9% in the top ten. The receptor was isolated from an adult with an advanced solid tumor such as melanoma, head and neck, liver or kidney cancer. The source was CD4+ or CD8+ T cells sorted from blood, collected in a trial of the OX40 agonist ivuxolimab. This chain links TRBV7-8 with TRBJ2-1; 10 nucleotides line up with TRBD2. The CDR3 DNA follows: TGTGCCAGCAGGGCCAGCGGGGGGGCGGGTAGTAATGAGCAGTTCTTC. Its protein product is CASRASGGAGSNEQFF.